This section outlines one T cell receptor beta chain sequence together with its context. What it binds is unknown. Here immunoSEQ multiplex PCR was the method, and the copy in TCRdb shows in-frame clones only, minus some. The table lists 10,000 to 13,000 clones, 80% of them singletons, with about 14% in the top ten. Trimming took 6 bases from V and 3 from J, leaving 28 bases between them. CDR1 is LGHNT and CDR2 is FRNRAP in the germline V gene. This CDR3 contains 19 residues. Blood sampling took place at baseline, cycle 4 day 1, and cycle 7 day 1. The data are from a study of OX40 agonist ivuxolimab in advanced cancers. Background on the study: At doses from 0.01 to 10 mg/kg, patients were given intravenous ivuxolimab every 2 weeks.

Study-level points and caveats: People who partly responded at 0.1-3.0 mg/kg had some of the least clonal expansion seen.

The source material was CD4+ or CD8+ T cells sorted from blood, sampled in a trial of the OX40 agonist ivuxolimab. The source of this sequence is an adult with an advanced solid tumor such as melanoma, head and neck, liver or kidney cancer. This chain connects TRBV12-5 to TRBJ2-3, with D possibly matching TRBD2 (6 bases). The DNA of the CDR3 is TGTGCTAGTGGCCCATCCGGGACTCAGGGATACGAGGGAACAGATACGCAGTATTTT. The encoded protein is CASGPSGTQGYEGTDTQYF. The whole variable domain, filled in from reference TRBV12-5 and TRBJ2-3, reads DARVTQTPRHKVTEMGQEVTMRCQPILGHNTVFWYRQTMMQGLELLAYFRNRAPLDDSGMPKDRFSAEMPDATLATLKIQPSEPRDSAVYFCASGPSGTQGYEGTDTQYFGPGTRLTVL.